This T cell receptor (beta chain) was captured by sequencing in a study of radiation and T cells in renal cell carcinoma. Study in general: Nephrectomy followed 15 Gy stereotactic body radiation by 4 weeks.

This sample's time point: blood 2 weeks post-SBRT. This sample's treatment: 15 Gy SBRT to primary tumor, nephrectomy 4 weeks later. As to this clone: Its antigen is currently unknown.

Study-wide results and caveats: Pretreatment tumor biopsies were lacking, so baseline clonotypes are unknown.

The CDR3 sequence is 13 residues long. The V and J ends lost 2 bases and 10 bases respectively, with 18 bases between them. CDR1 is GTSNPN and CDR2 is SVGIG in the germline V gene (reference sequence). The table came from immunoSEQ multiplex PCR; TCRdb's copy has only in-frame clones and leaves some out. In the table there are around 130,000 clones, roughly 77% of which are singletons. This receptor was identified in a woman aged 60-75 years with renal cell carcinoma. The chain couples TRBV30 to TRBJ2-7, with no clear D. The specimen was blood, collected from a patient whose treatment included radiotherapy and nephrectomy. The CDR3, as DNA: TGTGCCTGGAGTCCGGGCCGGACCACCGGCCAGTACTTC. Translation gives CAWSPGRTTGQYF.